The rows below give T cell receptor beta chains drawn from one sample of a study of OX40 agonist ivuxolimab in advanced cancers. Clones were read by immunoSEQ multiplex PCR, and TCRdb kept only the in-frame ones, dropping some. This table has fewer than 35,000 clones, roughly 76% appearing once. The sequencing used CD4+ or CD8+ T cells sorted from blood, collected in a trial of the OX40 agonist ivuxolimab. The receptors come from an adult with an advanced solid tumor such as melanoma, head and neck, liver or kidney cancer. The CDR3 runs from the conserved cysteine through the conserved F or W. The order of the fields is clone size, D gene, V gene, J gene, CDR3 DNA, CDR3 protein. A D gene is named only where the DNA matches it firmly. Rows give clone size only sometimes, using once, few, many, or a class for an expanded clone.

NA	NA	TRBV5-5	TRBJ2-7	TGTGCCAGCAGTCCTACAGGGATCTACGAGCAGTACTTC	CASSPTGIYEQYF
NA	TRBD1	TRBV7-2	TRBJ2-2	TGTGCCAGCAGCTACCGGGACAGGGGTACCGGGGAGCTGTTTTTT	CASSYRDRGTGELFF
NA	TRBD2	TRBV27	TRBJ2-7	TGTGCCAGCAGGCCAGCGGGGAGGGCCTACGAGCAGTACTTC	CASRPAGRAYEQYF
NA	NA	TRBV7-8	TRBJ1-6	TGTGCCAGCAGTCCAATTTTGGTCTCACCCCTCCACTTT	CASSPILVSPLHF
NA	NA	TRBV7-6	TRBJ2-5	TGTGCCAGCAGCTTCAGGGCACGGGAGACCCAGTACTTC	CASSFRARETQYF
NA	TRBD2	TRBV15	TRBJ2-1	TGTGCCACCAGCAGAGGGAATAGCGGGAGTAAAATAAATGAGCAGTTCTTC	CATSRGNSGSKINEQFF
NA	NA	TRBV7-2	TRBJ1-1	TGTGCCAGCAGCTATCAAACTGAAGCTTTCTTT	CASSYQTEAFF
NA	TRBD1	TRBV6-1	TRBJ1-2	TGTGCCAGCAGTTCGGGGGACAGGACTAACTATGGCTACACCTTC	CASSSGDRTNYGYTF
few	NA	TRBV6-5	TRBJ1-3	TGTGCCACTACGGGTTACGGAAACACCATATATTTT	CATTGYGNTIYF
NA	NA	TRBV4-3	TRBJ2-7	TGCGCCAGCAGCCAAGTGTGGAAGGGTTACTCCTACGAGCAGTACTTC	CASSQVWKGYSYEQYF
NA	NA	TRBV19	TRBJ2-3	TGTGCCAGCAGGAATAGCGGAGGTTCTGATACGCAGTATTTT	CASRNSGGSDTQYF
NA	NA	TRBV28	TRBJ1-1	TGTGCCAGCAGTTTATTGTCCGGGCTGAACACTGAAGCTTTCTTT	CASSLLSGLNTEAFF
NA	NA	TRBV5-6	TRBJ1-5	TGTGCCAGCAGCTTGGACAGGGAGCAGCCCCAGCATTTT	CASSLDREQPQHF
NA	NA	TRBV5-4	TRBJ2-7	TGTGCCAGCAGCTTGACCGGGAGTAATTCCTACGAGCAGTACTTC	CASSLTGSNSYEQYF
NA	TRBD1	TRBV2	TRBJ2-5	TGTGCCAGCACGACACGGACAGGGAGGCAAGAGACCCAGTACTTC	CASTTRTGRQETQYF
NA	NA	TRBV5-6	TRBJ1-2	TGTGCCAGCAGCTTGTCACAAGGGATACTCTATGGCTACACCTTC	CASSLSQGILYGYTF
once	NA	TRBV2	TRBJ1-1	TGTGCCAGCAGTAAAACCGGGACATCGGGCACTGAAGCTTTCTTT	CASSKTGTSGTEAFF
NA	TRBD1	TRBV7-9	TRBJ2-5	TGTGCCAGCAGCATCGGACAGGGTCGAGAGACCCAGTACTTC	CASSIGQGRETQYF
NA	TRBD1	TRBV27	TRBJ1-2	TGTGCCAGCAGTCCTCAACTCCCGGGACAGAGTTTCTATGGCTACACCTTC	CASSPQLPGQSFYGYTF
few	NA	TRBV10-3	TRBJ1-4	TGTGCCACTGGGGGCAGGGAAAACGAAAAACTGTTTTTT	CATGGRENEKLFF
NA	TRBD1	TRBV11-1	TRBJ2-1	TGTGCCAGCAGCACAGGGGTCAGCTCCTACAATGAGCAGTTCTTC	CASSTGVSSYNEQFF
NA	NA	TRBV28	TRBJ2-7	TGTGCCAGCAGTTTGAACAGGTGGGAGCAGTACTTC	CASSLNRWEQYF
NA	NA	TRBV5-4	TRBJ1-2	TGTGCCAGCAGTACAAAGGGGGTTGAGGAGATATATCCTGGCTACACCTTC	CASSTKGVEEIYPGYTF
NA	NA	TRBV10-3	TRBJ2-2	TGTGCCATCGGTCTCTCCCTAGACCTAACCGGGGAGCTGTTTTTT	CAIGLSLDLTGELFF
NA	TRBD2	TRBV6-5	TRBJ2-2	TGTGCCAGCAAAGAGCGGGAGCGGCGGGAGCTGTTTTTT	CASKERERRELFF
NA	NA	TRBV6-6	TRBJ1-4	TGTGCCAGCAGTTACAGGAGGGATGAAAAACTGTTTTTT	CASSYRRDEKLFF
once	NA	TRBV7-9	TRBJ2-2	TGTGCCAGCAGCCCCCAGGGACGGGGAATGAACACCGGGGAGCTGTTTTTT	CASSPQGRGMNTGELFF
NA	NA	TRBV28	TRBJ1-5	TGTGCCAGCAGTTTAGGGGGGCAGATTCATAGCAATCAGCCCCAGCATTTT	CASSLGGQIHSNQPQHF
NA	NA	TRBV5-1	TRBJ2-3	TGCGCCAGCAGCTTGGGAGGGGGCACAGATACGCAGTATTTT	CASSLGGGTDTQYF
once	TRBD1	TRBV30	TRBJ1-1	TGTGCCTGGAGTCCCGACCGGACAGGGGGCACTGAAGCTTTCTTT	CAWSPDRTGGTEAFF
NA	NA	TRBV19	TRBJ2-2	TGTGCCACTCTCAACAGGGAGGAAAACGGGGAGCTGTTTTTT	CATLNREENGELFF
NA	TRBD1	TRBV5-4	TRBJ1-1	TGTGCCAGCAGACTTGGACAGGGCAGCACTGAAGCTTTCTTT	CASRLGQGSTEAFF
NA	NA	TRBV10-3	TRBJ1-3	TGTGCCATCAGTGAGGCTTGGAGGCCCTCTGGAAACACCATATATTTT	CAISEAWRPSGNTIYF
NA	NA	TRBV28	TRBJ1-2	TGTGCCAGCAGTTCTCTACCTTTACAGGGACCCTATGGCTACACCTTC	CASSSLPLQGPYGYTF
NA	TRBD2	TRBV28	TRBJ2-1	TGTGCCAGCACTTTGAGCGGGAGCAATGAGCAGTTCTTC	CASTLSGSNEQFF
NA	TRBD2	TRBV4-1	TRBJ2-3	TGCGCCAGCAGCCAATTCCCGGGACTAGCGTTGGTGAATACGCAGTATTTT	CASSQFPGLALVNTQYF
NA	NA	TRBV5-4	TRBJ1-5	TGTGCCAGCAGCTTGGAATGGATTCCGGGAGGGAGCAATCAGCCCCAGCATTTT	CASSLEWIPGGSNQPQHF
NA	NA	TRBV6-5	TRBJ2-2	TGTGCCAGCAGTCAGACAGTCACCGGGGAGCTGTTTTTT	CASSQTVTGELFF
few	NA	TRBV27	TRBJ1-5	TGTGCCAGCAGCCGCTTGGTCGCGGGACAGCCCCAGCATTTT	CASSRLVAGQPQHF
NA	TRBD2	TRBV10-1	TRBJ2-7	TGCGCCAGCAGTGAGGGACTAGCGGGAGGTTGGGTTAAATACGAGCAGTACTTC	CASSEGLAGGWVKYEQYF